Following are 27 T cell receptor beta chains from one sample sequenced in a study of T cells after yellow fever vaccination. MiXCR, applied by TCRdb to the 5' RACE reads, yields one record per CDR3 protein. The sample gives just under 600,000 distinct CDR3 sequences, roughly 13% of which show up once; roughly 13% is in the top ten. Sequences were derived from PBMCs, sampled on the day of the yellow fever booster vaccination. Every receptor here comes from a man younger than 40 who received the YFV17D yellow fever vaccine.

Concerning this clonotype itself: One end of the junction varies from germline; a read error may be responsible. This rearrangement joins TRBV12-3 or TRBV12-4 to TRBJ2-1; possible D gene TRBD2, 6 bases. This CDR3 contains 17 residues. This CDR3 is CACSSDPLPGVYNEQFF. CDR3 nucleotides: TGTGCCTGCAGTTCGGATCCTCTCCCGGGAGTGTACAATGAGCAGTTCTTC.

This sequence joins TRBV6-2 or TRBV6-3 and TRBJ2-1, with D possibly TRBD2 on 6 matching bases. Germline CDR1 is MNHEY and CDR2 is SVGEGT. V was pared by 7 bases and J by 1 base, with 14 bases between. The CDR3 runs to 15 residues. The CDR3 bases are TGTGCCAGCACCTTAGCGGCCCCTTCCTACAATGAGCAGTTCTTC. It is translated as CASTLAAPSYNEQFF.

There are a few counts of this clonotype. The chain carries TRBV7-2 and TRBJ2-1, with 9 nucleotides matching TRBD2. CDR1 is SGHTA, CDR2 FQGNSA, per germline. V lost 3 bases, J lost 5 bases, and 5 bases stayed unmatched. The CDR3 spans 15 residues. CDR3 sequence reads: CASSFRLAANNEQFF. The CDR3 region has the DNA TGTGCCAGCAGCTTCAGACTAGCGGCCAACAATGAGCAGTTCTTC. Using reference TRBV7-2 and TRBJ2-1 for the parts outside the CDR3, the full variable domain is GAGVSQSPSNKVTEKGKDVELRCDPISGHTALYWYRQSLGQGLEFLIYFQGNSAPDKSGLPSDRFSAERTGGSVSTLTIQRTQQEDSAVYLCASSFRLAANNEQFFGPGTRLTVL.

The V gene is TRBV10-3, the J gene TRBJ2-7; 14 bases match TRBD2. The V gene end was trimmed by 8 bases and the J gene end by 5 bases; junction bases not matched to a gene: 2. This CDR3 is built from 13 residues. The germline V gene has CDR1 ENHRY and CDR2 SYGVKD. The CDR3 spells CAIGTSGSNEQYF. The CDR3, as DNA: TGTGCCATCGGGACTAGCGGGAGCAACGAGCAGTACTTC.

In its sample, this clonotype was seen a few times. The chain links TRBV6-2 or TRBV6-3 to TRBJ2-7; 8 positions match TRBD2. The length of the CDR3 is 13 residues. V dropped 7 bases and J dropped 4; count of bases not matched to a gene: 6. Germline CDR1 reads MNHEY; CDR2 reads SVGEGT. The CDR3 DNA reads TGTGCCAGCATGGTAGCGGGATCTTACGAGCAGTACTTC. Its protein is CASMVAGSYEQYF.

The rearrangement joins TRBV4-2 to TRBJ2-1; no reliable D call. The CDR3 spans 14 residues. CDR1 is LGHNA, CDR2 YNFKEQ, per germline. V gave up 0 bases and J gave up 15 bases, with 18 bases separating them. CDR3 coding DNA: TGTGCCAGCAGCCAAGATCCTGCTGAGGAAACTCTGTTCTTC. As protein: CASSQDPAEETLFF.

The chain uses TRBV7-2 and TRBJ1-1; tentatively, D is TRBD1 (5 bases). Looked up from germline, CDR1 is SGHTA and CDR2 is FQGNSA. V was pared by 0 bases and J by 10 bases, with 15 bases between. This CDR3 region has 14 residues. The CDR3 DNA reads as TGTGCCAGCAGCTTAGCGGAGGGGCGTGTGGTAGCTTTCTTT. This sequence encodes CASSLAEGRVVAFF.

The chain employs TRBV21-1 and TRBJ2-1. TRBV21-1 is annotated as a pseudogene. The CDR3 runs 15 residues. This CDR3 is CASSKYQTRNNEQFF. As DNA, the CDR3 is TGTGCCAGCAGCAAGTACCAAACACGTAACAATGAGCAGTTCTTC.

This clonotype showed up just a few times. CDR3: CASRRQGEGTQYF. CDR3 nucleotide sequence: TGTGCCAGCAGACGACAGGGTGAGGGGACCCAGTACTTC. V is TRBV12-3 or TRBV12-4 and J is TRBJ2-5; 7 bases line up with TRBD1. This CDR3 region has 13 residues. V gave up 6 bases and J gave up 7 bases; unmatched junction bases: 8.

CDR3 amino acids: CSPRYRDTYEQYF. CDR3 DNA: TGCAGTCCTCGATATCGGGACACCTACGAGCAGTACTTC. The chain is built from TRBV20-1 and TRBJ2-7; possibly TRBD1 for D (6 bases). Deletions cut 8 bases from V and 2 bases from J, with 16 bases between. The CDR3 length is 13 residues. The V gene's germline CDR1 is DFQATT and CDR2 SNEGSKA (reference sequence).

Only a few counts were recorded for this clonotype. The J gene is TRBJ2-1, the V gene TRBV7-2, with D possibly being TRBD2 (6 bases). The CDR3 spans 17 residues. Germline V lookup: CDR1 SGHTA, CDR2 FQGNSA. V dropped 1 base and J dropped 4 bases, with 17 bases sitting between them. Here the CDR3 reads CASSLGWVASAYNEQFF. The CDR3 nucleotides read TGTGCCAGCAGCTTAGGGTGGGTGGCTAGCGCATACAATGAGCAGTTCTTC. The full variable domain, in which reference TRBV7-2 and TRBJ2-1 provide the parts outside the CDR3, is GAGVSQSPSNKVTEKGKDVELRCDPISGHTALYWYRQSLGQGLEFLIYFQGNSAPDKSGLPSDRFSAERTGGSVSTLTIQRTQQEDSAVYLCASSLGWVASAYNEQFFGPGTRLTVL.

This clonotype has only a few counts. This rearrangement joins TRBV4-3 to TRBJ2-1; possible D gene TRBD2, 6 bases. CDR3 length: 15 amino acids. Trimming left V 3 bases short and J 2 bases short, with 11 bases between. Germline CDR1 and CDR2: LGHNA and YSLEER. The CDR3 reads CASSQGGFTYNEQFF. CDR3 DNA: TGCGCCAGCAGCCAGGGGGGTTTCACCTACAATGAGCAGTTCTTC.

The sample holds a few counts of this clonotype. The rearrangement uses TRBV19 and TRBJ1-4; D not resolved. The CDR3 runs to 15 residues. Trimming shortened V by 6 bases and J by 7 bases, and 18 bases separated the two germline ends. Germline assignment: CDR1 LNHDA and CDR2 SQIVND (reference sequence). The CDR3 DNA follows: TGTGCCAGTAGGGTTGACGGTCCCGTCCGTGAAAAACTGTTTTTT. Protein product: CASRVDGPVREKLFF.

This clonotype was counted a few times. The chain has TRBV20-1 and TRBJ2-1, with 9 positions matching TRBD2. The junction had 15 bases not matched to a gene; V was cut back by 5 bases and J by 7 bases. Germline values: CDR1 DFQATT, CDR2 SNEGSKA (reference sequence). This CDR3 has 16 residues. The CDR3 nucleotides are TGCAGTGCTCCCGATCGGATCAGCGGGAGGTGGAATGAGCAGTTCTTC. This codes for CSAPDRISGRWNEQFF.

The rearrangement uses TRBV29-1 and TRBJ2-5; no firm D call. V lost 7 bases and J 2 bases, leaving 11 bases between the germline ends. Per the germline V gene, CDR1 is SQVTM and CDR2 is ANQGSEA. This CDR3 comprises 12 residues. The CDR3 DNA reads as TGCAGCGCCATAAATTTGCAAGAGACCCAGTACTTC. It yields the protein CSAINLQETQYF.

This clonotype showed up just a few times. The chain links TRBV20-1 to TRBJ1-2; the match to TRBD1 covers 7 bases. Trimming cost V 6 bases and J 6 bases; bases outside gene matches: 10. The CDR3 is made up of 13 amino acids. Germline V lookup: CDR1 DFQATT, CDR2 SNEGSKA (reference sequence). Written as DNA, the CDR3 is TGCAGTGCCAAACGACAGGGAACGGATGGCTACACCTTC. Amino acid sequence: CSAKRQGTDGYTF.

This clonotype was seen a few times. The chain carries TRBV18 and TRBJ2-1, with 9 bases identical to TRBD1. Germline-derived CDR1 and CDR2 are KGHSH and LQKENI. Trimming at V came to 4 bases and at J to 2 bases, leaving 3 bases not matched to a gene. The CDR3 is made up of 15 amino acids. The CDR3 sequence is CASSLRQGAYNEQFF. CDR3 DNA: TGTGCCAGCTCACTCCGACAGGGGGCCTACAATGAGCAGTTCTTC.

This clonotype was counted many times. V is TRBV7-8 and J is TRBJ1-4, with D hard to call. The V end lost 4 bases, the J end lost 6 bases, and 6 bases lay between the germline ends. CDR1 is SGHVS and CDR2 is FQNEAQ in the germline V gene. The CDR3 is 12 residues long. This CDR3 is CASSYQDEKLFF. The CDR3 coding sequence is TGTGCCAGCAGCTATCAGGATGAAAAACTGTTTTTT.

This clonotype has a handful of counts. The chain combines TRBV7-2 with TRBJ2-3; TRBD2 aligns across 10 bases. This CDR3 region has 15 residues. CDR1 and CDR2 from the germline V gene are SGHTA and FQGNSA. Trimming took 0 bases from V and 5 from J; bases not matched to a gene: 2. The CDR3 DNA is TGTGCCAGCAGCTTAGCCGGGACTAGCGTAGATACGCAGTATTTT. This encodes CASSLAGTSVDTQYF.

The chain carries TRBV12-3 or TRBV12-4 and TRBJ2-1; 12 bases fit TRBD2. Trimming at V came to 4 bases and at J to 7 bases, leaving 8 bases not matched to a gene. The CDR3 covers 16 residues. The CDR3 nucleotides are TGTGCCAGCAGTTCTAGCGGGAGGGCCGGTTGGAATGAGCAGTTCTTC. Residues: CASSSSGRAGWNEQFF.

This clonotype was found a few times. The CDR3 spells CASSESPRPNLYNEQFF. Here the CDR3 DNA reads TGTGCCAGCAGCGAGAGCCCTAGGCCTAACCTCTACAATGAGCAGTTCTTC. J is TRBJ2-1 and V is TRBV9; no reliable D call. V was shortened by 3 bases and J by 3 bases, with 19 bases between the two germline ends. CDR3 length: 17 residues. Germline loops: CDR1 SGDLS, CDR2 YYNGEE. The entire variable domain, with the rest obtained from reference TRBV9 and TRBJ2-1, is as follows: DSGVTQTPKHLITATGQRVTLRCSPRSGDLSVYWYQQSLDQGLQFLIQYYNGEERAKGNILERFSAQQFPDLHSELNLSSLELGDSALYFCASSESPRPNLYNEQFFGPGTRLTVL.

This clonotype was found a few times. A much larger clone lies one base from this, so it may be a read error. CDR3 in amino acids: CASSQDNQPQHF. The CDR3 nucleotides are TGTGCCAGCAGCCAGGACAATCAGCCCCAGCATTTT. The rearrangement links TRBV4-2 to TRBJ1-5, with D unresolved. This CDR3 has 12 amino acids. The germline V and J ends were trimmed by 3 bases and 3 bases, with 3 bases remaining between them. The germline gives CDR1 LGHNA, CDR2 YNFKEQ.

This clonotype came up many times. The chain joins TRBV6-1 to TRBJ2-1; perhaps TRBD2 as D (5 bases). V gave up 5 bases and J gave up 0 bases, with 11 bases separating them. The CDR3 is 15 residues long. Germline V gene sequence: CDR1 MNHNS, CDR2 SASEGT. CDR3 amino acids: CASSRVGSSYNEQFF. CDR3 DNA: TGTGCCAGCAGTCGGGTTGGGAGCTCCTACAATGAGCAGTTCTTC.

Details on this clonotype: At one end, the junction sequence differs from germline, possibly due to a read error. This chain connects TRBV27 to TRBJ2-7; 8 nucleotides line up with TRBD1. The CDR3 covers 15 residues. The germline gives CDR1 MNHEY, CDR2 SMNVEV (reference sequence). CDR3 nucleotide sequence: TGTACCAGCAGTCTGCCGGGACAGGAGAACTACGAGCAGTACTTC. This codes for CTSSLPGQENYEQYF.

The chain combines TRBV20-1 with TRBJ1-2; D uncertain. The CDR3 is 14 residues long. The germline gives CDR1 DFQATT, CDR2 SNEGSKA (reference sequence). Trimming left V 1 base short and J 0 bases short, with 9 bases between. The CDR3 loop is CSARGNRANYGYTF. The CDR3 bases are TGCAGTGCTAGAGGGAATCGGGCTAACTATGGCTACACCTTC.

This clonotype came up a few times. The V gene is TRBV18, the J gene TRBJ2-1, with 7 bases identical to TRBD1. The CDR3 extends over 14 amino acids. Looked up from germline, CDR1 is KGHSH and CDR2 is LQKENI. V trimming: 6 bases; J trimming: 5 bases; junction bases outside the gene matches: 7. CDR3 DNA sequence: TGTGCCAGCTCTCCCTGGACAGGCCACAATGAGCAGTTCTTC. Its translation: CASSPWTGHNEQFF.

This clonotype has only a few counts. This chain joins TRBV5-6 and TRBJ2-7; TRBD2 matches at 7 bases. V shed 4 bases, J shed 1 base, and the junction held 8 bases outside the gene matches. The CDR3 length is 15 residues. Germline V gene lookup returns CDR1 SGHDT and CDR2 YYEEEE. Written as DNA, the CDR3 is TGTGCCAGCAGCCGGACCAGACTAGCTTCCTACGAGCAGTACTTC. It translates to CASSRTRLASYEQYF.